These 13 T cell receptor beta chains were all obtained from the same sample, sequenced in a study of post-analysis software for immune sequencing data. Antigen specificity for these receptors is unknown. TCR beta cDNA libraries included unique molecular identifiers. From the PCR reads, TCRdb called clonotypes with MiXCR, one entry per CDR3 protein. The sample records 600,000 to 750,000 distinct CDR3 sequences, approximately 60% being singletons. Study-wide findings and caveats: With TRBV5-6, TRBV5-1 and TRBV20-1 included, 4 or 5 TRBV segments were more frequent in patients than in controls.

Sequences were obtained from blood. These receptors all stem from a girl aged 2-10 years with multiple sclerosis.

This clonotype has a handful of counts. V is TRBV10-3 and J is TRBJ1-1; D uncertain. Trimming removed 6 bases from V and 7 bases from J, with 15 bases in between. The V gene's germline CDR1 is ENHRY and CDR2 SYGVKD. The CDR3 spans 13 residues. CDR3 protein: CAIRGQAEGEAFF. DNA for the CDR3: TGTGCCATCAGAGGTCAGGCCGAAGGTGAAGCTTTCTTT.

The CDR3 loop is CASAPAVQETQYF. Written as DNA, the CDR3 is TGTGCCAGCGCTCCTGCCGTACAAGAGACCCAGTACTTC. This chain links TRBV12-3 or TRBV12-4 with TRBJ2-5, with unresolved D. V was pared by 8 bases and J by 2 bases, with 12 bases between. The CDR3 is 13 amino acids.

The rearrangement uses TRBV9 and TRBJ2-1, with 7 positions matching TRBD1. Per germline, CDR1 SGDLS and CDR2 YYNGEE. The V gene end was trimmed by 0 bases and the J gene end by 7 bases; junction bases not matched to a gene: 10. The CDR3 is 16 amino acids. This CDR3 is CASSVESGGKKNEQFF. DNA of the CDR3: TGTGCCAGCAGCGTAGAGTCAGGGGGTAAAAAGAATGAGCAGTTCTTC.

The sample holds one count of this clonotype. The V call is TRBV12-3 or TRBV12-4, the J call TRBJ1-5; D is uncertain. V shed 5 bases and J shed 0 bases, with 8 bases lying between them. The CDR3 length is 14 residues. The CDR3 protein is CASSAPVSNQPQHF. CDR3 sequence (DNA): TGTGCCAGCAGTGCCCCCGTTAGCAATCAGCCCCAGCATTTT.

The chain is built from TRBV6-2 or TRBV6-3 and TRBJ1-1; 7 nucleotides align to TRBD1. Per germline, CDR1 MNHEY and CDR2 SVGEGT. This CDR3 has 13 residues. With 6 bases clipped from V and 3 bases from J, the junction kept 4 bases outside the gene matches. Here the CDR3 reads CASSDRAYTEAFF. Here the CDR3 DNA reads TGTGCCAGCAGCGACAGGGCGTACACTGAAGCTTTCTTT.

The V and J genes are TRBV12-3 or TRBV12-4 and TRBJ2-5; TRBD2 is a possible D gene (6 bases). This CDR3 has 14 amino acids. The ends were cut back, 2 bases at V and 11 bases at J, with 18 bases in the middle. The CDR3 nucleotides read TGTGCCAGCAGTTTAATTCGGGAGCCTACGGAGCAGTACTTC. Translating it yields CASSLIREPTEQYF.

Only a few counts were recorded for this clonotype. This chain joins TRBV12-3 or TRBV12-4 and TRBJ2-7, with 7 bases identical to TRBD1. CDR3 length: 16 residues. Trimming removed 5 bases from V and 0 bases from J; junction bases left unmatched: 10. The CDR3 nucleotides are TGTGCCAGCAGTCCAAACCACAGGGGAAACTCCTACGAGCAGTACTTC. Amino acid sequence: CASSPNHRGNSYEQYF.

This chain joins TRBV20-1 and TRBJ2-5; D not certain. The CDR3 loop spans 11 amino acids. Germline V gene lookup returns CDR1 DFQATT and CDR2 SNEGSKA (reference sequence). Trimming cost V 7 bases and J 1 base, with 7 bases left between them. The CDR3 DNA follows: TGCAGTGGGGAAGGCCAAGAGACCCAGTACTTC. It is translated as CSGEGQETQYF.

The chain links TRBV12-3 or TRBV12-4 to TRBJ1-3; 7 bases map to TRBD1. This CDR3 has 15 residues. V trimming: 6 bases; J trimming: 0 bases; junction bases outside the gene matches: 5. The CDR3 region has the DNA TGTGCCAGCAGCGGACAGGTCGACTCTGGAAACACCATATATTTT. It codes for CASSGQVDSGNTIYF.

V gene TRBV3-1 combines with J gene TRBJ2-1; D is possibly TRBD1 (5 bases). With 8 bases removed from V and 2 bases from J, the gap between germline ends came to 19 bases. Germline values: CDR1 LGHDT, CDR2 YNNKEL (reference sequence). The CDR3 totals 16 residues. CDR3 bases: TGTGCCAGCCACCAAGGCCGACAGATAGCCTACAATGAGCAGTTCTTC. Amino acid sequence: CASHQGRQIAYNEQFF.

This clonotype occurred a few times. This chain uses TRBV12-3 or TRBV12-4 with TRBJ1-5; D not resolved. The CDR3 totals 12 residues. Trimming left V 6 bases short and J 7 bases short, with 10 bases between. CDR3 bases: TGTGCCAGCAGCATAGGTACCCAGCCCCAGCATTTT. Residues: CASSIGTQPQHF.

The chain employs TRBV12-3 or TRBV12-4 and TRBJ1-2; 9 nucleotides line up with TRBD1. This CDR3 contains 13 residues. Trimming cost V 2 bases and J 8 bases; bases outside gene matches: 3. CDR3 DNA: TGTGCCAGCAGTTTAAGGACAGGGGTAGGCTACACCTTC. Translating it yields CASSLRTGVGYTF.

V and J are TRBV27 and TRBJ1-2; unclear D gene. The CDR3 sequence is 13 residues long. The ends were cut back, 2 bases at V and 3 bases at J, with 7 bases in the middle. Looked up from germline, CDR1 is MNHEY and CDR2 is SMNVEV (reference sequence). The CDR3 region is CASSLNSYYGYTF. The CDR3 region has the DNA TGTGCCAGCAGTTTAAATTCCTACTATGGCTACACCTTC.